This is a list of T cell receptor beta chains from one sample in a study of blood T cell repertoires in COVID-19. The repertoire was sequenced with immunoSEQ multiplex PCR; TCRdb's copy has only in-frame clones and lacks some. The data show approximately 230,000 clones, with around nine tenths seen just once and 1.5% to 2% held by the top ten. Sample: PBMCs or T cells enriched from blood (not recorded which). The receptor source for this set is a woman aged 18-30 years who had recovered from COVID-19. Each CDR3 is given with its conserved first and last residue. The D gene is left open where the match is weak. The size field is filled for only some rows; it gives once, few, many or a size class.

d_gene: TRBD1; j_gene: TRBJ1-6; abundance: -; v_gene: TRBV10-3; CDR3nt: TGTGCCATCAGTCCAGGGACAGGGGGGGATTCACCCCTCCACTTT; CDR3aa: CAISPGTGGDSPLHF
d_gene: TRBD1; j_gene: TRBJ1-1; abundance: once; v_gene: TRBV3-1/TRBV3-2; CDR3nt: TGTGCCAGCAGCGACAGGGGAGTCGGCACTGAAGCTTTCTTT; CDR3aa: CASSDRGVGTEAFF
d_gene: -; j_gene: TRBJ2-7; abundance: -; v_gene: TRBV15; CDR3nt: TGTGCCACCAGCAGAGATCGGTATTCCTACGAGCAGTACTTC; CDR3aa: CATSRDRYSYEQYF
d_gene: -; j_gene: TRBJ1-2; abundance: -; v_gene: TRBV25-1; CDR3nt: TGTGCCAGCAGTGATGCGGGTCCTCTTAACTATGGCTACACCTTC; CDR3aa: CASSDAGPLNYGYTF
d_gene: -; j_gene: TRBJ2-1; abundance: -; v_gene: TRBV5-1; CDR3nt: TGCGCCAGCAGCTTCACAGGGCTCAATGAGCAGTTCTTC; CDR3aa: CASSFTGLNEQFF
d_gene: TRBD2; j_gene: TRBJ2-7; abundance: -; v_gene: TRBV5-1; CDR3nt: TGCGCCAGCAGCATTAGCGGGAGCCCCTACGAGCAGTACTTC; CDR3aa: CASSISGSPYEQYF
d_gene: -; j_gene: TRBJ1-3; abundance: -; v_gene: TRBV3-1/TRBV3-2; CDR3nt: TGTGCCAGCAGCCAAGTCCATTCCTCTGGAAACACCATATATTTT; CDR3aa: CASSQVHSSGNTIYF
d_gene: -; j_gene: TRBJ1-6; abundance: -; v_gene: TRBV24-1; CDR3nt: TGTGCCAGGACAGATTTTCTCTATAATTCACCCCTCCACTTT; CDR3aa: CARTDFLYNSPLHF
d_gene: TRBD1; j_gene: TRBJ1-2; abundance: -; v_gene: TRBV15; CDR3nt: TGTGCCACCACCCCCGAGGAGGGGGCCTATGGCTACACCTTC; CDR3aa: CATTPEEGAYGYTF
d_gene: TRBD1; j_gene: TRBJ2-7; abundance: -; v_gene: TRBV29-1; CDR3nt: TGCAGCGTCCATGGGGGGACAGGGCGGATCCCCCTTTACGAGCAGTACTTC; CDR3aa: CSVHGGTGRIPLYEQYF